This T cell receptor (beta chain) was sequenced for a study of molecular identifiers for immune sequencing clone quantification. This clonotype occurred many times. TCRdb reprocessed the PCR reads via MiXCR and lists one record per CDR3 protein. The table lists around 470,000 distinct CDR3 sequences, approximately 25% of them singletons. Looked up from germline, CDR1 is MNHEY and CDR2 is SVGAGI. V lost 6 bases to trimming and J lost 7 bases, with 6 bases between them. This CDR3 is built from 11 residues. Material for sequencing was naive CD8+ T cells from blood, with Jurkat cell RNA spiked in. The sample's subset: FACS-sorted CD8+CD4-CCR7+CD45RA+ naive T cells. The TCR sequence derives from a human donor in good health. Some libraries in this study had Jurkat cell RNA spiked in. The V and J genes are TRBV6-5 and TRBJ2-2, with D tentatively TRBD2 (6 bases). CDR3 DNA: TGTGCCAGCAGGGAGGGCGGGGAGCTGTTTTTT. Its protein product is CASREGGELFF.